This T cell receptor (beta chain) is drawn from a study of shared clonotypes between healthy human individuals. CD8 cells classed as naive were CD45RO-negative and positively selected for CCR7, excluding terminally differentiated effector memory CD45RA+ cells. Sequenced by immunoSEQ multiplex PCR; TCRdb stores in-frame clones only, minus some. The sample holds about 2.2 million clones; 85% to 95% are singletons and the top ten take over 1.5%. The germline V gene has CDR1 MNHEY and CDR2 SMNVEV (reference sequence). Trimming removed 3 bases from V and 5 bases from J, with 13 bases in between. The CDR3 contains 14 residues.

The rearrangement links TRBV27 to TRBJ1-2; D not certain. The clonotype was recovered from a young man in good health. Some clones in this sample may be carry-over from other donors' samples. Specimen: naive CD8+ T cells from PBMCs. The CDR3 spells CASSFGISGYGYTF. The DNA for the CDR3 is TGTGCCAGCAGTTTCGGGATCTCTGGATATGGCTACACCTTC.